The 20 T cell receptor beta chains below all came from one sample that was sequenced in a study of coeliac disease. TCRdb's copy holds only in-frame clones and misses some; the assay was immunoSEQ multiplex PCR. The table records 4,000 to 4,500 clones, approximately 73% of them present only once. For these TCRs, the target antigens are not known. Study-level findings and limits: Lower clonality than controls marked TRB and TRG repertoires from active celiac intraepithelial and lamina propria samples.

The sequenced sample was intraepithelial lymphocytes from the gut. The receptor source for this set is a woman under 30 with active celiac disease.

The chain employs TRBV29-1 and TRBJ1-1; D not resolved. CDR1 SQVTM and CDR2 ANQGSEA come from the germline V gene. The V gene lost 1 base and the J gene lost 2 bases, with 2 bases spanning the gap. The CDR3 length is 11 residues. This CDR3 is CSVEVNTEAFF. The CDR3 DNA reads as TGCAGCGTTGAAGTAAACACTGAAGCTTTCTTT.

The genes are TRBV9 and TRBJ2-5, with unresolved D. V was cut by 0 bases and J by 2 bases, with 8 bases left in between. CDR3 length equals 14 residues. Germline values: CDR1 SGDLS, CDR2 YYNGEE. CDR3 protein: CASSVVADQETQYF. The CDR3 region has the DNA TGTGCCAGCAGCGTAGTTGCGGATCAAGAGACCCAGTACTTC.

The sample holds a few counts of this clone. The gene calls are TRBV5-6 and TRBJ1-5, with D uncertain. V lost 2 bases, J lost 2 bases, and 8 bases lay in between. Germline CDR1 reads SGHDT; CDR2 reads YYEEEE. This CDR3 comprises 14 residues. The CDR3 nucleotides read TGTGCCAGCAGCTTCTTTTCGGGCAATCAGCCCCAGCATTTT. It codes for CASSFFSGNQPQHF.

This clone is termed medium-sized (0.01 to 0.1%). This rearrangement joins TRBV29-1 to TRBJ2-7; TRBD1 is a possible D gene (6 bases). This CDR3 is built from 16 residues. Germline CDR1 SQVTM, CDR2 ANQGSEA. The V and J ends lost 4 bases and 6 bases respectively, with 25 bases between them. This chain's CDR3 is CSVVPYLTGTNSEQYF. The CDR3 nucleotides are TGCAGCGTTGTCCCCTACCTCACCGGGACAAACTCCGAGCAGTACTTC.

The chain links TRBV10-2 to TRBJ2-1, with 9 bases aligning to TRBD2. V gave up 8 bases and J gave up 9 bases; unmatched junction bases: 8. Germline V lookup: CDR1 WSHSY, CDR2 SAAADI. There are 13 residues in the CDR3. CDR3 sequence reads: CASCSAGGFEQFF. CDR3 in DNA: TGCGCCAGCTGCTCAGCGGGAGGCTTTGAGCAGTTCTTC.

The rearrangement joins TRBV7-9 to TRBJ1-2; 8 bases agree with TRBD1. The germline V gene encodes CDR1 SEHNR and CDR2 FQNEAQ (reference sequence). Trimming cost V 6 bases and J 6 bases; bases outside gene matches: 6. This CDR3 comprises 13 residues. CDR3 sequence reads: CASRNGQGHGYTF. For the CDR3, the DNA is TGTGCCAGCAGAAACGGACAGGGACATGGCTACACCTTC.

V gene TRBV11-2 combines with J gene TRBJ1-2; D is ambiguous. This CDR3 is built from 15 residues. The V end lost 3 bases, the J end lost 4 bases, and 15 bases lay between the germline ends. Germline CDR1 reads SGHAT; CDR2 reads FQNNGV. CDR3 loop: CASSFSDYPSYGYTF. The CDR3 DNA follows: TGTGCCAGCAGCTTTTCGGACTACCCTTCCTATGGCTACACCTTC. Based on the CDR3 plus reference TRBV11-2 and TRBJ1-2, the full variable domain is EAGVAQSPRYKIIEKRQSVAFWCNPISGHATLYWYQQILGQGPKLLIQFQNNGVVDDSQLPKDRFSAERLKGVDSTLKIQPAKLEDSAVYLCASSFSDYPSYGYTFGSGTRLTVV.

This chain uses TRBV7-9 with TRBJ2-1; 10 bases fit TRBD2. Germline V lookup: CDR1 SEHNR, CDR2 FQNEAQ (reference sequence). The V and J ends lost 5 bases and 1 base, in that order; junction bases with no gene match: 5. This CDR3 is built from 16 residues. In nucleotides, the CDR3 is TGTGCCAGCAGCGAAACTAGCGGGGCTTCCTACAATGAGCAGTTCTTC. This encodes CASSETSGASYNEQFF.

In its sample, this clone is large (0.1 to 1%). J is TRBJ1-5 and V is TRBV7-2, with 9 bases lining up with TRBD1. J lost 2 bases, V lost 5 bases, and 7 bases had no gene match. The CDR3 covers 16 residues. The germline V gene has CDR1 SGHTA and CDR2 FQGNSA. The CDR3 nucleotides read TGTGCCAGCAGCCTCACAGGGGGCGCGGGCAATCAGCCCCAGCATTTT. It encodes CASSLTGGAGNQPQHF.

The rearrangement uses TRBV21-1 and TRBJ2-7; TRBD1 is taken as the D call from the table, unchecked against the DNA. TRBV21-1 is a documented pseudogene. The CDR3 runs to 16 residues. The CDR3 bases are TGTGCCAGCAGCAAAAGGGGACAGGGGCAGGAAAACGAGCAGTACTTC. Its translation is CASSKRGQGQENEQYF.

The genes are TRBV6-5 and TRBJ1-3; D call uncertain. In germline, CDR1 is MNHEY, CDR2 SVGAGI. V gave up 6 bases and J gave up 4 bases, with 10 bases separating them. The CDR3 is 13 amino acids. The CDR3 region has the DNA TGTGCCAGCAGCGAGGGTCACGGAAACACCATATATTTT. Translated, it gives CASSEGHGNTIYF.

This clone was recorded once. The V and J genes are TRBV2 and TRBJ2-7; perhaps TRBD2 as D (6 bases). V was cut by 8 bases and J by 1 base, with 12 bases left in between. The CDR3 extends over 13 amino acids. CDR1 is SNHLY and CDR2 is FYNNEI in the germline V gene. The CDR3, as DNA: TGTGCCAGCGGTTTGGGGAGGTCCTACGAGCAGTACTTC. Amino acid sequence: CASGLGRSYEQYF.

This chain uses TRBV2 with TRBJ2-1; a weak D match, TRBD1 (7 bases). The CDR3 totals 14 residues. The V and J ends lost 7 bases and 3 bases respectively, with 13 bases between them. Germline V lookup: CDR1 SNHLY, CDR2 FYNNEI. The CDR3 loop is CASTRGDHYNEQFF. DNA for the CDR3: TGTGCCAGCACCAGGGGGGACCACTACAATGAGCAGTTCTTC. Supplemented by reference TRBV2 and TRBJ2-1, the full variable domain reads EPEVTQTPSHQVTQMGQEVILRCVPISNHLYFYWYRQILGQKVEFLVSFYNNEISEKSEIFDDQFSVERPDGSNFTLKIRSTKLEDSAMYFCASTRGDHYNEQFFGPGTRLTVL.

V and J are TRBV9 and TRBJ2-7; 10 bases line up with TRBD1. CDR3 length equals 16 residues. Germline CDR1 is SGDLS and CDR2 is YYNGEE. V was clipped by 3 bases and J by 5 bases; unmatched bases: 11. The CDR3 is CASSADPGQGLHEQYF. The CDR3 coding sequence is TGTGCCAGCAGCGCCGATCCGGGACAGGGGTTACACGAGCAGTACTTC.

This chain uses TRBV5-4 with TRBJ2-1; TRBD2 agrees at 11 bases. In germline, CDR1 is SGHNT, CDR2 YYREEE (reference sequence). Trimming took 4 bases from V and 6 from J; bases not matched to a gene: 15. The CDR3 is made up of 18 amino acids. The CDR3 coding sequence is TGTGCCAGCAGCGACATGCGGCTTCTAGCGGGAGGTGGCAATGAGCAGTTCTTC. The encoded protein is CASSDMRLLAGGGNEQFF.

This chain connects TRBV28 to TRBJ1-1; unclear D gene. The CDR3 loop spans 13 amino acids. Germline V gives CDR1 MDHEN, CDR2 SYDVKM. With 2 bases removed from V and 6 bases from J, the gap between germline ends came to 10 bases. CDR3 protein: CASSLRERAEAFF. In nucleotides, the CDR3 is TGTGCCAGCAGTTTAAGAGAGAGGGCTGAAGCTTTCTTT. Drawing the rest from reference TRBV28 and TRBJ1-1, the complete variable domain is DVKVTQSSRYLVKRTGEKVFLECVQDMDHENMFWYRQDPGLGLRLIYFSYDVKMKEKGDIPEGYSVSREKKERFSLILESASTNQTSMYLCASSLRERAEAFFGQGTRLTVV.

This clone was observed a single time. This chain connects TRBV20-1 to TRBJ1-2; D may be TRBD1 (5 bases). CDR1 and CDR2 from the germline V gene are DFQATT and SNEGSKA (reference sequence). Deletions cut 3 bases from V and 6 bases from J, with 8 bases between. The CDR3 is made up of 11 amino acids. In DNA form, the CDR3 reads TGCAGTGCTAGCCAGGGTGATGGCTACACCTTC. It is translated as CSASQGDGYTF.

This clone turned up a few times. This sequence joins TRBV28 and TRBJ1-6, with 8 bases identical to TRBD1. Germline V CDR1 and CDR2: MDHEN, SYDVKM. With V trimmed by 5 bases and J by 4 bases, 7 bases remained unmatched. CDR3 size: 16 residues. CDR3 protein: CASSPGTGLYNSPLHF. The CDR3 nucleotides are TGTGCCAGCAGTCCGGGGACAGGCCTATATAATTCACCCCTCCACTTT.

This clone has only one observation. This chain joins TRBV7-9 and TRBJ2-7; 8 bases align to TRBD2. Germline V gene data show CDR1 as SEHNR and CDR2 as FQNEAQ (reference sequence). The CDR3 totals 13 residues. Losses at the gene ends were 4 bases for V and 4 bases for J; bases not matched to a gene: 3. DNA of the CDR3: TGTGCCAGCAGCTCACTAGCGGAGTACGAGCAGTACTTC. It yields the protein CASSSLAEYEQYF.

The gene calls are TRBV11-1 and TRBJ2-7, with TRBD2 matching 10 bases. This CDR3 region has 15 residues. Germline V CDR1 and CDR2: SGHAT, FQDESV (reference sequence). Trimming took 2 bases from V and 0 from J; bases not matched to a gene: 1. The chain's CDR3 is CASSLTSGISYEQYF. DNA for the CDR3: TGTGCCAGCAGCTTAACTAGCGGGATCTCCTACGAGCAGTACTTC.